The 22 T cell receptor beta chains below come from one sample, sequenced in a study of blood T cells in healthy people across ages. Then a second PCR, running about 6 to 11 cycles, was carried out with a sample-barcoded 5' primer and a J-beta primer mix. TCRdb processed the 5' RACE reads anew with MiXCR; each CDR3 protein has one entry. The table shows around 1,000,000 distinct CDR3 sequences, with about 25% occurring only once. The same specimen was also included in a second study, on T cells of mothers and their children.

Sequenced input: blood. These receptor sequences come from a girl aged 2-15 years in good health.

Many counts were recorded for this clonotype. This chain uses TRBV14 with TRBJ2-5; D is uncertain. This CDR3 region has 14 residues. Trimming took off 0 bases at V and 3 bases at J, with 8 bases between the two ends. The germline V gene has CDR1 SGHDN and CDR2 FVKESK. CDR3 nucleotides: TGTGCCAGCAGCCAAGAACTCGCCGAAGAGACCCAGTACTTC. It yields the protein CASSQELAEETQYF.

This clonotype was seen more than once but under ten times. The chain has TRBV28 and TRBJ2-5, with D possibly TRBD2 on 5 matching bases. Germline CDR1 MDHEN, CDR2 SYDVKM. With 2 bases removed from V and 11 bases from J, the gap between germline ends came to 18 bases. CDR3 length equals 14 residues. The CDR3 region is CASSLSGSPEEQYF. The CDR3 nucleotides read TGTGCCAGCAGTTTAAGCGGCAGCCCCGAGGAGCAGTACTTC.

This clonotype was seen more than once but under ten times. The chain recombines TRBV11-2 with TRBJ2-3; possibly TRBD2 for D (6 bases). The germline V gene has CDR1 SGHAT and CDR2 FQNNGV. The CDR3 consists of 14 residues. Trimming left V 0 bases short and J 4 bases short, with 8 bases between. The CDR3 DNA is TGTGCCAGCAGCTTAGAACTAGCCCCAGATACGCAGTATTTT. Its translation is CASSLELAPDTQYF.

The chain couples TRBV20-1 to TRBJ2-3; possible D gene TRBD2, 6 bases. The CDR3 covers 13 residues. Trimming removed 0 bases at V and 8 bases at J, with 12 bases between. Germline loops: CDR1 DFQATT, CDR2 SNEGSKA (reference sequence). The DNA for the CDR3 is TGCAGTGCTAGAGAGGGTCTGGAGGGTACGCAGTATTTT. As protein: CSAREGLEGTQYF.

This clonotype was counted a few times. This rearrangement joins TRBV29-1 to TRBJ1-2; 8 bases map to TRBD1. Losses at the gene ends were 4 bases for V and 8 bases for J; bases not matched to a gene: 9. Germline V gene lookup returns CDR1 SQVTM and CDR2 ANQGSEA. The length of the CDR3 is 13 residues. CDR3 residues: CSVAVAGGIGYTF. For the CDR3, the DNA is TGCAGCGTTGCAGTTGCAGGGGGCATAGGCTACACCTTC.

V usage is TRBV10-3 and J usage is TRBJ2-5; TRBD1 matches 7 bases. Germline CDR1 and CDR2: ENHRY and SYGVKD. Germline trimming cut 2 bases from V and 4 bases from J; bases unmatched to any gene: 4. The CDR3 totals 14 residues. The CDR3 bases are TGTGCCATCAGTGAGCCGACAGGGTTAGAGACCCAGTACTTC. This gives the protein CAISEPTGLETQYF.

This clonotype has more than one count but fewer than ten. This chain uses TRBV3-1 with TRBJ2-1; 12 nucleotides align to TRBD2. V was clipped by 1 base and J by 8 bases; unmatched bases: 15. CDR1 is LGHDT, CDR2 YNNKEL, per germline (reference sequence). The CDR3 covers 19 residues. The CDR3 region is CASSQVSLGLAGPSDEQFF. Written as DNA, the CDR3 is TGTGCCAGCAGCCAAGTGTCTCTAGGACTAGCGGGGCCGAGTGATGAGCAGTTCTTC.

The V and J genes are TRBV28 and TRBJ2-5, with 11 bases matching TRBD2. The trim removed 5 bases at V and 7 bases at J, leaving 12 bases unmatched. The CDR3 is 16 amino acids. The germline CDR1 and CDR2 sequences are MDHEN and SYDVKM. In DNA form, the CDR3 reads TGTGCCAGCAGTGCCCACCCACTAGCGGGAGTTGGGACCCAGTACTTC. Residues: CASSAHPLAGVGTQYF.

The chain recombines TRBV29-1 with TRBJ1-4; D is perhaps TRBD1 (5 bases). Germline V gene lookup returns CDR1 SQVTM and CDR2 ANQGSEA. The CDR3 contains 14 residues. V was cut by 4 bases and J by 6 bases, with 15 bases left in between. CDR3 in amino acids: CSVGSGLSDEKLFF. In DNA, the CDR3 is TGCAGCGTTGGGTCAGGGTTGTCGGATGAAAAACTGTTTTTT.

The CDR3 reads CASSLGAGNSPLHF. The CDR3 DNA reads as TGTGCCAGCAGCTTAGGCGCAGGGAATTCACCCCTCCACTTT. V usage is TRBV7-2 and J usage is TRBJ1-6, with D possibly TRBD1 on 5 matching bases. Trimming pared 1 base from V and 7 bases from J, leaving 8 bases between. The V gene's germline CDR1 is SGHTA and CDR2 FQGNSA. The CDR3 totals 14 residues. The variable domain in full, completed from reference TRBV7-2 and TRBJ1-6, reads GAGVSQSPSNKVTEKGKDVELRCDPISGHTALYWYRQSLGQGLEFLIYFQGNSAPDKSGLPSDRFSAERTGGSVSTLTIQRTQQEDSAVYLCASSLGAGNSPLHFGNGTRLTVT.

The V gene is TRBV7-9, the J gene TRBJ2-1, with D possibly being TRBD2 (5 bases). This CDR3 has 19 residues. In germline, CDR1 is SEHNR, CDR2 FQNEAQ (reference sequence). The V end was cut by 2 bases, the J end by 7 bases, with 27 bases between. CDR3 region: CASSLMRDWAGASWNEQFF. CDR3 DNA sequence: TGTGCCAGCAGCTTAATGAGAGATTGGGCGGGTGCATCTTGGAATGAGCAGTTCTTC.

The chain joins TRBV10-3 to TRBJ2-7; perhaps TRBD2 as D (6 bases). V lost 4 bases to trimming and J lost 4 bases, with 23 bases between them. Germline V gives CDR1 ENHRY, CDR2 SYGVKD. CDR3 length: 17 amino acids. CDR3 sequence reads: CAISGGSGPSLLYEQYF. The CDR3 coding sequence is TGTGCCATCAGTGGGGGTAGCGGACCGTCTCTCCTTTACGAGCAGTACTTC.

The sample holds a few counts of this clonotype. V is TRBV5-1 and J is TRBJ2-5; 7 bases fit TRBD1. Near its end, the DNA agrees better with TRBJ2-7, so the J call may be wrong. CDR1 and CDR2 (germline): SGHRS, YFSETQ. This CDR3 is built from 14 residues. The CDR3 reads CASSPGQNSYEQYF. The CDR3 coding sequence is TGCGCCAGCAGCCCGGGACAGAACTCCTACGAGCAGTACTTC.

The chain recombines TRBV7-3 with TRBJ2-5; no reliable D call. The end of the DNA is better explained by TRBJ2-1, so the J call may be wrong. Per the germline V gene, CDR1 is SGHTA and CDR2 is FQGTGA. This CDR3 has 13 residues. The CDR3, as DNA: TGTGCCAGCAGCTTCGGTAGTCCCAATGAGCAGTTCTTC. This sequence encodes CASSFGSPNEQFF.

The CDR3 nucleotides read TGTGCCAGCAAGGGGGACTGGGAGCAGTTCTTC. It yields the protein CASKGDWEQFF. The chain couples TRBV25-1 to TRBJ2-1, with D possibly called TRBD1 or TRBD2 (6 bases each). Trimming removed 7 bases at V and 10 bases at J, with 11 bases between. The CDR3 totals 11 residues. Per germline, CDR1 MGHDK and CDR2 SYGVNS. Looking up the rest from reference TRBV25-1 and TRBJ2-1 gives the full variable domain: EADIYQTPRYLVIGTGKKITLECSQTMGHDKMYWYQQDPGMELHLIHYSYGVNSTEKGDLSSESTVSRIRTEHFPLTLESARPSHTSQYLCASKGDWEQFFGPGTRLTVL.

This clonotype has only a few counts. This sequence joins TRBV28 and TRBJ1-5, with a weak D call TRBD1 (6 bases). The CDR3 has 17 residues. Per the germline V gene, CDR1 is MDHEN and CDR2 is SYDVKM. V dropped 8 bases and J dropped 0 bases, with 20 bases sitting between them. CDR3 DNA: TGTGCCAGCCAGAGTAGGGGGTTCTACTATAGCAATCAGCCCCAGCATTTT. It specifies CASQSRGFYYSNQPQHF. The full variable domain, completed using reference TRBV28 and TRBJ1-5, is DVKVTQSSRYLVKRTGEKVFLECVQDMDHENMFWYRQDPGLGLRLIYFSYDVKMKEKGDIPEGYSVSREKKERFSLILESASTNQTSMYLCASQSRGFYYSNQPQHFGDGTRLSIL.

This clonotype appeared a few times. Relative to the germline gene, one junction end is altered; a read error may explain this. The genes are TRBV12-3 or TRBV12-4 and TRBJ1-2; perhaps TRBD1 as D (5 bases). The CDR3 is 13 residues long. CDR3 region: CASSLGRGLEYPF. CDR3 in DNA: TGTGCCAGCAGTTTGGGGCGAGGCCTGGAGTATCCCTTC.

This clonotype was picked up a small number of times. The chain employs TRBV7-2 and TRBJ2-6; TRBD2 is a possible D gene (5 bases). Per the germline V gene, CDR1 is SGHTA and CDR2 is FQGNSA. This CDR3 has 16 amino acids. V lost 0 bases and J lost 2, with 8 bases in between. CDR3 DNA sequence: TGTGCCAGCAGCTTAGCCACCGGGGCTGGGGCCAACGTCCTGACTTTC. Translated, it gives CASSLATGAGANVLTF.

This clonotype has a handful of counts. This sequence joins TRBV10-3 and TRBJ2-7; D gene ambiguous. CDR1 is ENHRY, CDR2 SYGVKD, per germline. The V end lost 2 bases, the J end lost 0 bases, and 5 bases lay between the germline ends. The CDR3 extends over 13 amino acids. The chain's CDR3 is CAISEASSYEQYF. The CDR3 nucleotides read TGTGCCATCAGTGAGGCGAGCTCCTACGAGCAGTACTTC.

This clonotype was detected only a few times. The CDR3 is CASSQKGLSTDTQYF. CDR3 nucleotides: TGTGCCAGCAGCCAAAAAGGACTCAGCACAGATACGCAGTATTTT. V and J are TRBV4-2 and TRBJ2-3; weak D call: TRBD2 (5 bases). With 2 bases removed from V and 0 bases from J, the gap between germline ends came to 9 bases. Looked up from germline, CDR1 is LGHNA and CDR2 is YNFKEQ. The CDR3 totals 15 residues.

This chain connects TRBV20-1 to TRBJ2-7; 7 positions match TRBD1. Per the germline V gene, CDR1 is DFQATT and CDR2 is SNEGSKA (reference sequence). The length of the CDR3 is 13 residues. The V gene end was trimmed by 7 bases and the J gene end by 2 bases; junction bases not matched to a gene: 8. DNA of the CDR3: TGCAGTGTTACCGGGACAGCAGCCTACGAGCAGTACTTC. This sequence encodes CSVTGTAAYEQYF.

This clonotype was picked up a small number of times. The V call is TRBV28, the J call TRBJ2-7, with 9 bases that match TRBD1. The V segment lost 5 bases and the J segment 2 bases; nucleotides outside the gene matches: 16. The CDR3 covers 18 residues. The V gene's germline CDR1 is MDHEN and CDR2 SYDVKM. The CDR3 here is CASSTTTGGPSPPYEQYF. The DNA of the CDR3 is TGTGCCAGCAGTACAACGACAGGGGGACCTTCTCCCCCCTACGAGCAGTACTTC.